This record looks at one T cell receptor (beta chain) sequence and its context. Its antigen is as yet unknown. This entry is derived from a study of blood T cells in healthy people across ages. Notes on the study in general: In these data, TCR beta diversity tracked strongly with naive T cell percentage. The long-lived group displayed more naive CD4+ cells, plus higher diversity, than the aged donors did.

Through a sample-barcoded 5' primer and a J-beta primer mix, a second PCR was run for about 6 to 11 cycles. TCRdb independently ran MiXCR on the 5' RACE reads; one entry per CDR3 protein. The table records approximately 1.5 million distinct CDR3 sequences, about 45% of them present only once. This clonotype was sampled from a woman aged 18-35 years in good health. Sequencing was carried out using blood.

Here the CDR3 DNA reads TGTGCCAGCAGTGATGGGCAGGCCTTCTACGAGCAGTACTTC. This codes for CASSDGQAFYEQYF. The J gene is TRBJ2-7, the V gene TRBV2; D call uncertain. Germline V gives CDR1 SNHLY, CDR2 FYNNEI. This CDR3 has 14 residues. The V gene lost 3 bases and the J gene lost 3 bases, with 12 bases spanning the gap.